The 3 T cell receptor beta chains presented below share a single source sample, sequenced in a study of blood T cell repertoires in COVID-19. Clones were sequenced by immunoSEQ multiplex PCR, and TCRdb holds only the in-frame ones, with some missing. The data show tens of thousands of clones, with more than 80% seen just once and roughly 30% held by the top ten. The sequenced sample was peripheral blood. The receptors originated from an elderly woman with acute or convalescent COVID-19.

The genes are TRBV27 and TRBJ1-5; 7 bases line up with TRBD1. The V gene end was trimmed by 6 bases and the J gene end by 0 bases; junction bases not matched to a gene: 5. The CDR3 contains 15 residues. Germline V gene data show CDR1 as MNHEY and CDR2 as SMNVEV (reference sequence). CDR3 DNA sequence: TGTGCCAGCAGCCTCAGGGGGTATAGCAATCAGCCCCAGCATTTT. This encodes CASSLRGYSNQPQHF.

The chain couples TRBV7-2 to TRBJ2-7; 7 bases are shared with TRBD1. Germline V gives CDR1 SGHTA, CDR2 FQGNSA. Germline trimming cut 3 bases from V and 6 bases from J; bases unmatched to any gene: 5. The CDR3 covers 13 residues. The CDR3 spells CASSFDRVREQYF. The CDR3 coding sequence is TGTGCCAGCAGCTTTGACAGGGTCCGCGAGCAGTACTTC.

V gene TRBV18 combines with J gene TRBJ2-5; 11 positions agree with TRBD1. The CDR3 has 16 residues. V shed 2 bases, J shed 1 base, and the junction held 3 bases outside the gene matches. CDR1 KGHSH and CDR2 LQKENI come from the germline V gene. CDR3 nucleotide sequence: TGTGCCAGCTCACCAGTCGGGACAGGGGGCCAAGAGACCCAGTACTTC. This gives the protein CASSPVGTGGQETQYF.